Each of the 32 T cell receptor beta chains below was sequenced from the same sample in a study of T cell changes during pregnancy in multiple sclerosis. Libraries were prepared by immunoSEQ multiplex PCR; TCRdb keeps only in-frame clonotypes and omits some of them. The sample shows 45,000 to 55,000 clones, 85% to 95% of them seen only once. This specimen was CD4+ T cells from peripheral blood mononuclear cells, taken in the second trimester of pregnancy. The receptors were gathered from a female donor in good health, enrolled as a control in a pregnancy study.

Only one count was recorded for this clone. The chain combines TRBV5-1 with TRBJ2-7; D unresolved. V lost 0 bases and J lost 2, with 6 bases in between. This CDR3 spans 13 amino acids. Germline values: CDR1 SGHRS, CDR2 YFSETQ. CDR3 DNA: TGCGCCAGCAGCTTGGAACCGGCCTACGAGCAGTACTTC. Amino acids: CASSLEPAYEQYF.

This clone has only one observation. The V gene is TRBV5-8, the J gene TRBJ2-3, with 7 bases that match TRBD2. With 3 bases clipped from V and 7 bases from J, the junction kept 14 bases outside the gene matches. The CDR3 spans 16 residues. Per germline, CDR1 SGHTS and CDR2 YDEGEE. CDR3 coding DNA: TGTGCCAGCAGCTATGACCCGGGGGGTGGACTTTATACGCAGTATTTT. Its protein is CASSYDPGGGLYTQYF.

This chain links TRBV10-3 with TRBJ2-1; D perhaps matches TRBD2 (6 bases). V lost 5 bases and J lost 2, with 10 bases in between. The CDR3 loop spans 14 amino acids. CDR1 and CDR2 (germline): ENHRY, SYGVKD. CDR3 protein: CAISYSGPYNEQFF. In DNA, the CDR3 is TGTGCCATCAGTTACAGCGGGCCCTACAATGAGCAGTTCTTC.

DNA of the CDR3: TGTGCCAGCAGCGTAGGAGGGCCCCTTGTGGACAATGAGCAGTTCTTC. It specifies CASSVGGPLVDNEQFF. The rearrangement uses TRBV9 and TRBJ2-1, with D tentatively TRBD2 (5 bases). Between the trimmed V and J ends, which lost 0 bases and 5 bases, there was a span of 15 bases. Germline CDR1 is SGDLS and CDR2 is YYNGEE. The CDR3 consists of 16 residues.

The gene calls are TRBV5-1 and TRBJ2-5; 8 nucleotides agree with TRBD2. Germline V gene data show CDR1 as SGHRS and CDR2 as YFSETQ. The CDR3 has 13 amino acids. V gave up 4 bases and J gave up 5 bases; unmatched junction bases: 4. As DNA, the CDR3 is TGCGCCAGCAGCCCGGGAGGGCCGGAGACCCAGTACTTC. This gives the protein CASSPGGPETQYF.

The rearrangement joins TRBV11-2 to TRBJ2-1; 7 bases line up with TRBD2. Germline CDR1 reads SGHAT; CDR2 reads FQNNGV. Losses at the gene ends were 4 bases for V and 10 bases for J; bases not matched to a gene: 22. The CDR3 loop spans 18 amino acids. The CDR3 sequence: CASSSYPSGIGRAGEQFF. The CDR3 nucleotides read TGTGCCAGCAGCTCTTACCCCAGCGGGATTGGTAGGGCTGGCGAGCAGTTCTTC.

The chain is built from TRBV28 and TRBJ2-1; D remains unclear. V was clipped by 3 bases and J by 0 bases, with 15 bases between them. Germline V gene data show CDR1 as MDHEN and CDR2 as SYDVKM. The CDR3 covers 17 residues. In DNA form, the CDR3 reads TGTGCCAGCAGTTTTTATCCGATACCTAGCTCCTACAATGAGCAGTTCTTC. Amino acid sequence: CASSFYPIPSSYNEQFF.

The chain employs TRBV6-6 and TRBJ2-3; D uncertain. This CDR3 spans 14 amino acids. From germline, CDR1 is MNHNY and CDR2 SVGAGI (reference sequence). The V gene lost 1 base and the J gene lost 3 bases, with 8 bases spanning the gap. The CDR3 nucleotides are TGTGCCAGCAGTTACTTAACTTTTACAGATACGCAGTATTTT. Its translation: CASSYLTFTDTQYF.

The rearrangement uses TRBV6-5 and TRBJ1-2, with a possible D match to TRBD1 (6 bases). V lost 6 bases to trimming and J lost 8 bases, with 16 bases between them. The CDR3 totals 13 residues. CDR1 is MNHEY, CDR2 SVGAGI, per germline. The CDR3: CASRKQGTRGYTF. DNA for the CDR3: TGTGCCAGCAGAAAACAGGGTACAAGGGGCTACACCTTC.

This clone has just one count. The V and J genes are TRBV29-1 and TRBJ2-1; D not certain. Germline V lookup: CDR1 SQVTM, CDR2 ANQGSEA. CDR3 length: 10 residues. Trimming took off 7 bases at V and 4 bases at J, with 5 bases between the two ends. The DNA of the CDR3 is TGCAGCGCCTCTTACAATGAGCAGTTCTTC. Encoded protein: CSASYNEQFF.

The CDR3 DNA follows: TGTGCCAGCAGCCCCGTGTGGGGCGCGAACACCGGGGAGCTGTTTTTT. This gives the protein CASSPVWGANTGELFF. The chain couples TRBV11-3 to TRBJ2-2, with D tentatively TRBD1 (5 bases). CDR3 length: 16 residues. The ends were cut back, 5 bases at V and 0 bases at J, with 13 bases in the middle. The germline CDR1 and CDR2 sequences are SGHNT and YENEEA.

The chain uses TRBV5-1 and TRBJ2-3, with TRBD2 identical over 7 bases. The CDR3 extends over 15 amino acids. Losses at the gene ends were 4 bases for V and 5 bases for J; bases not matched to a gene: 10. The V gene's germline CDR1 is SGHRS and CDR2 YFSETQ. The CDR3 DNA sequence: TGCGCCAGCAGCCTATTGGGCGGGAGCGAAGATACGCAGTATTTT. It is translated as CASSLLGGSEDTQYF. Full variable domain (missing parts from reference TRBV5-1 and TRBJ2-3): KAGVTQTPRYLIKTRGQQVTLSCSPISGHRSVSWYQQTPGQGLQFLFEYFSETQRNKGNFPGRFSGRQFSNSRSEMNVSTLELGDSALYLCASSLLGGSEDTQYFGPGTRLTVL.

The rearrangement links TRBV18 to TRBJ1-2, with 12 bases lining up with TRBD1. This CDR3 is 14 amino acids long. Germline V lookup: CDR1 KGHSH, CDR2 LQKENI. V lost 3 bases and J lost 7; bases outside the gene matches: 3. The CDR3 sequence is CASSPGTGGLGYTF. The CDR3 DNA reads TGTGCCAGCTCACCTGGGACAGGGGGCCTTGGCTACACCTTC.

This sequence joins TRBV6-5 and TRBJ2-7, with 10 positions matching TRBD2. The CDR3 runs 14 residues. Germline trimming cut 5 bases from V and 4 bases from J; bases unmatched to any gene: 5. The germline V gene has CDR1 MNHEY and CDR2 SVGAGI. The chain's CDR3 is CASSKIAGGYEQYF. CDR3 DNA: TGTGCCAGCAGTAAAATAGCGGGGGGTTACGAGCAGTACTTC.

The V call is TRBV27, the J call TRBJ2-7; D is possibly TRBD2 (6 bases). The CDR3 consists of 14 residues. V lost 3 bases to trimming and J lost 1 base, with 10 bases between them. The germline gives CDR1 MNHEY, CDR2 SMNVEV (reference sequence). CDR3 amino acids: CASSLAGPSYEQYF. CDR3 in DNA: TGTGCCAGCAGTTTGGCGGGGCCGTCCTACGAGCAGTACTTC.

This chain uses TRBV6-6 with TRBJ2-3; TRBD2 matches 10 bases. V was pared by 7 bases and J by 6 bases, with 4 bases of the junction left unmatched. This CDR3 contains 13 residues. Germline loops: CDR1 MNHNY, CDR2 SVGAGI (reference sequence). CDR3 protein: CASILAGVDTQYF. In nucleotides, the CDR3 is TGTGCCAGCATCCTAGCGGGAGTTGATACGCAGTATTTT.

This chain links TRBV15 with TRBJ1-2; possibly TRBD1 for D (5 bases). The CDR3 is 14 amino acids. Germline V lookup: CDR1 LNHNV, CDR2 YYDKDF (reference sequence). V gave up 6 bases and J gave up 4 bases, with 15 bases separating them. The CDR3 protein is CATRRGLDFYGYTF. The DNA of the CDR3 is TGTGCCACCAGGCGGGGCTTGGATTTCTATGGCTACACCTTC.

This chain connects TRBV27 to TRBJ1-1; 10 positions match TRBD1. The CDR3 runs 16 residues. Trimming removed 3 bases from V and 0 bases from J; junction bases left unmatched: 4. Germline V lookup: CDR1 MNHEY, CDR2 SMNVEV (reference sequence). The CDR3 region has the DNA TGTGCCAGCAGTTTGGGGACAGGGGCCATGAACACTGAAGCTTTCTTT. Its translation: CASSLGTGAMNTEAFF.

The chain recombines TRBV7-3 with TRBJ2-3; 11 bases are a match to TRBD2. V was pared by 5 bases and J by 5 bases, with 12 bases of the junction left unmatched. Germline CDR1 SGHTA, CDR2 FQGTGA. CDR3 length equals 17 residues. The CDR3 DNA reads as TGTGCCAGCAGCCCTAAGGGCCTAGCGGGAGGAGGAGATACGCAGTATTTT. Its protein is CASSPKGLAGGGDTQYF.

The V and J genes are TRBV5-1 and TRBJ2-1; 12 bases map to TRBD2. Trimming at V came to 4 bases and at J to 3 bases, leaving 2 bases not matched to a gene. Germline V gene lookup returns CDR1 SGHRS and CDR2 YFSETQ. This CDR3 is built from 15 residues. CDR3 residues: CASSAGLAGYNEQFF. CDR3 DNA: TGCGCCAGCAGCGCGGGACTAGCGGGCTACAATGAGCAGTTCTTC. Drawing the rest from reference TRBV5-1 and TRBJ2-1, the complete variable domain is KAGVTQTPRYLIKTRGQQVTLSCSPISGHRSVSWYQQTPGQGLQFLFEYFSETQRNKGNFPGRFSGRQFSNSRSEMNVSTLELGDSALYLCASSAGLAGYNEQFFGPGTRLTVL.

The chain joins TRBV2 to TRBJ2-1, with TRBD2 as a possible D gene (6 bases). CDR1 and CDR2 (germline): SNHLY, FYNNEI. V gave up 4 bases and J gave up 3 bases, with 13 bases separating them. The CDR3 contains 15 residues. This chain's CDR3 is CASSGRGAHYNEQFF. The CDR3 bases are TGTGCCAGCAGTGGGCGCGGGGCTCACTACAATGAGCAGTTCTTC.

The chain combines TRBV4-3 with TRBJ1-6; D gene unclear. Trimming took 0 bases from V and 8 from J, leaving 8 bases between them. Germline V gene sequence: CDR1 LGHNA, CDR2 YSLEER. The CDR3 spans 14 residues. The CDR3 DNA reads as TGCGCCAGCAGCCAAGATGGCCAGGATTCACCCCTCCACTTT. It specifies CASSQDGQDSPLHF.

V gene TRBV5-6 combines with J gene TRBJ2-1; 11 bases line up with TRBD2. The trim removed 4 bases at V and 7 bases at J, leaving 13 bases unmatched. Germline V gene sequence: CDR1 SGHDT, CDR2 YYEEEE. The length of the CDR3 is 17 residues. CDR3 region: CASSRHQIAGGLNEQFF. The CDR3 DNA reads TGTGCCAGCAGCCGCCATCAAATAGCGGGGGGGTTGAATGAGCAGTTCTTC.

The V and J genes are TRBV25-1 and TRBJ1-2; D unclear. Germline V CDR1 and CDR2: MGHDK, SYGVNS. The CDR3 consists of 11 residues. V lost 1 base and J lost 13, with 10 bases in between. The CDR3 loop reads CASSESAGTTF. For the CDR3, the DNA is TGTGCCAGCAGTGAATCGGCAGGCACCACCTTC.

The V call is TRBV10-2, the J call TRBJ2-3, with 9 bases identical to TRBD1. J gave up 2 bases and V 8 bases, and 2 bases lay outside the gene matches. Germline CDR1 WSHSY, CDR2 SAAADI. The CDR3 is made up of 13 amino acids. This chain's CDR3 is CASWDRATDTQYF. The CDR3 DNA follows: TGCGCCAGCTGGGACAGGGCCACAGATACGCAGTATTTT.

This chain joins TRBV28 and TRBJ2-7; D call uncertain. CDR1 is MDHEN, CDR2 SYDVKM, per germline. Trimming shortened V by 7 bases and J by 2 bases, and 18 bases separated the two germline ends. The CDR3 runs 15 residues. The CDR3 bases are TGTGCCAGCATCCCCGGCGGTGCCAACACCTACGAGCAGTACTTC. This gives the protein CASIPGGANTYEQYF.

The V call is TRBV6-4, the J call TRBJ1-2; 8 bases agree with TRBD1. With V trimmed by 2 bases and J by 7 bases, 9 bases remained unmatched. Germline CDR1 and CDR2: MRHNA and SNTAGT. This CDR3 region has 15 residues. This CDR3 is CASSDARQGSAGYTF. Written as DNA, the CDR3 is TGTGCCAGCAGTGACGCGCGACAGGGGTCGGCTGGCTACACCTTC.

This clone has a handful of counts. The chain couples TRBV5-5 to TRBJ2-7, with 7 bases identical to TRBD1. The germline gives CDR1 SGHKS, CDR2 YYEKEE (reference sequence). This CDR3 spans 15 amino acids. The V segment lost 0 bases and the J segment 1 base; nucleotides outside the gene matches: 4. Here the CDR3 reads CASSLAGTVSYEQYF. Written as DNA, the CDR3 is TGTGCCAGCAGCTTGGCCGGGACAGTTTCCTACGAGCAGTACTTC. The full variable domain, its missing parts supplied by reference TRBV5-5 and TRBJ2-7, is DAGVTQSPTHLIKTRGQQVTLRCSPISGHKSVSWYQQVLGQGPQFIFQYYEKEERGRGNFPDRFSARQFPNYSSELNVNALLLGDSALYLCASSLAGTVSYEQYFGPGTRLTVT.

V gene TRBV7-3 combines with J gene TRBJ2-3, with TRBD2 identical over 7 bases. The V gene end was trimmed by 5 bases and the J gene end by 8 bases; junction bases not matched to a gene: 7. This CDR3 has 13 residues. The germline V gene encodes CDR1 SGHTA and CDR2 FQGTGA. CDR3 loop: CASSGGEASTQYF. The CDR3 nucleotides read TGTGCCAGCAGCGGGGGGGAAGCTAGTACGCAGTATTTT.

The genes are TRBV9 and TRBJ2-5, with 9 nucleotides matching TRBD2. Trimming took 4 bases from V and 1 from J; bases not matched to a gene: 8. The CDR3 has 16 residues. Germline values: CDR1 SGDLS, CDR2 YYNGEE. DNA for the CDR3: TGTGCCAGCAGCCCGGATCTAGCGGGGTTCCAAGAGACCCAGTACTTC. It encodes CASSPDLAGFQETQYF.

V gene TRBV6-6 combines with J gene TRBJ2-5; 12 positions agree with TRBD2. Germline V gene lookup returns CDR1 MNHNY and CDR2 SVGAGI (reference sequence). J lost 2 bases, V lost 6 bases, and 7 bases had no gene match. The CDR3 sequence is 16 residues long. This chain's CDR3 is CASSSSGLAGQETQYF. Written as DNA, the CDR3 is TGTGCCAGCAGCTCCTCGGGACTAGCGGGTCAAGAGACCCAGTACTTC.

Written as DNA, the CDR3 is TGTGCCAGCAGTCGGGACAGGACGAACACCGGGGAGCTGTTTTTT. Its translation is CASSRDRTNTGELFF. The gene calls are TRBV6-1 and TRBJ2-2; 8 bases line up with TRBD1. The CDR3 is 15 residues long. Unmatched junction bases numbered 2, after V lost 5 bases and J lost 0 bases. The germline V gene has CDR1 MNHNS and CDR2 SASEGT.